The text below deals with one TCR beta chain. Its antigen remains unidentified. V was clipped by 3 bases and J by 0 bases, with 17 bases between them. The CDR3 is 18 residues long. Germline V CDR1 and CDR2: MNHEY, SMNVEV (reference sequence). These data are taken from a study of cytomegalovirus exposure and HLA in healthy donors. Study findings and constraints: Presence/absence analyses rested on an assumption that sequencing depth was roughly uniform across donors.

Use of 60 Vbeta and 13 Jbeta primers characterized the PCR. TCRdb's table, derived via immunoSEQ multiplex PCR, lists solely in-frame clones and lacks some. The sample yields about 160,000 clones, 80% seen once. The receptor was isolated from a man aged 25 to 40 in good health and CMV-seronegative. The chain has TRBV27 and TRBJ1-4; D perhaps matches TRBD1 (6 bases). Sequencing input: PBMCs. CDR3 DNA: TGTGCCAGCAGTTTCGAGCCGGACAGAGACGCAACTAATGAAAAACTGTTTTTT. As protein: CASSFEPDRDATNEKLFF.